This record looks at one T cell receptor (beta chain) sequence and its context. Its antigen is unknown. No base quality values were provided; no much bigger clone lies one nucleotide off. Deletion took 4 bases off V and 1 base off J, with a span of 16 bases between the germline ends. CDR1 and CDR2 are drawn from the germline V gene: SGHRS, YFSETQ. The cysteine opens and the phenylalanine closes a CDR3 of 16 amino acids. The DNA shown is the 48-base CDR3, in frame from base 1. Enrolling through a virtual design, the prospective study's participants ranged in age from roughly 18 to 90 years and lived across roughly 23 United States geographic areas. In the prospective study, cohorts were assigned on the basis of participant-reported clinical history obtained from a screening survey and a study questionnaire. Mobile phlebotomists in the prospective study collected whole blood, serum and a nasopharyngeal or oropharyngeal swab from every participant. Prospective study participants could optionally give additional blood draws and questionnaires over a roughly two-month period. Before DNA extraction, prospective study blood samples were shipped either frozen or at room temperature.

This sample was included in a study of blood T cell repertoires in COVID-19 (dated by TCRdb to about 2020). Study-wide context: Recovered participants in ImmuneRACE Cohort 3 were defined by two consecutive negative NP/OP PCR tests, clearance by a healthcare professional, or resolution of symptoms. Samples came from the ongoing ImmuneRACE study (first 160 participants) plus 1,254 subjects from 6 global collaborators. Where HLA class I and class II types were available, the types were taken from metadata supplied by the sample provider, not from assay-based typing. Deeply sampled blood TCRbeta repertoires from subjects exposed to, actively infected with, or recovered from COVID-19 were included in the dataset. The material from the prospective study consisted of cDNA or gDNA derived from T cells, B-cell-depleted T cells, or PBMCs. The collaborator samples originated in the United States, Italy and Spain and spanned the acute and convalescent phases of COVID-19. The repertoires were released in a freely available public database intended as a resource for research on the immune response to SARS-CoV-2. The sample metadata nearly always contained a de-identified subject ID, COVID-19 status, age in years and sex. Study-level results and caveats: The quantity of clinical and demographic metadata differed by source and by participant and was supplied without curation.

TCRbeta CDR3 regions were amplified from genomic DNA using the immunoSEQ Assay, a bias-controlled multiplex PCR. As for how the authors treated the data: The number of nucleated cells in each sample was estimated from the amplification of reference gene primers within the assay. To quantify the absolute abundance of each unique TCRbeta CDR3 rearrangement, sequence reads were collapsed and filtered. For each sample, productive Simpson clonality was calculated as the square root of Simpson's diversity index across productive rearrangements. In TCRdb, the immuneACCESS table is reduced to in-frame sequences with V and J assigned. These tables do not hold every clone; where another copy was compared, an unresolved V gene accounts for under half, and the others remain unexplained. From that table come the V and J calls and clone size; the DNA was used to work out D and trimming. This sample is represented by 350,000 to 400,000 clones; roughly 86% of them were singletons. Around 1.9% of the sample is in the top ten clones.

The receptor was derived from a man in his forties in a cohort exposed to, infected with or recovered from COVID-19 (not recorded which). The rearranged segments are TRBV5-1 and TRBJ2-3; the D gene is not confidently resolved. The sample taken for sequencing was PBMCs or T cells enriched from blood (not recorded which). The base sequence is TGCGCCAGCAGCCCAACCACTAATCTAGGCACAGATACGCAGTATTTT. The translation is CASSPTTNLGTDTQYF.